This T cell receptor (beta chain) was found in a study of shared clonotypes between healthy human individuals. The wider study: A donor's plate count was three for CD4 naive and three for CD4 memory; CD8 naive had two and CD8 memory one.

Assay: immunoSEQ multiplex PCR; the TCRdb copy retains only in-frame clones and omits some. Of about a million clones in the sample, approximately 70% were seen once. The CDR3 covers 12 residues. Germline lookup yields CDR1 MDHEN and CDR2 SYDVKM. The V end lost 5 bases, the J end lost 5 bases, and 7 bases lay between the germline ends. The gene calls are TRBV28 and TRBJ1-5; no firm D call. The sequence was obtained from a man aged 18-30 years in good health. Sequencing was carried out using memory CD4+ T cells sorted from blood. Subset in this sample: CD45RA-negative fraction. The chain's CDR3 is CASSPVYQPQHF. CDR3 in DNA: TGTGCCAGCAGTCCGGTGTATCAGCCCCAGCATTTT.